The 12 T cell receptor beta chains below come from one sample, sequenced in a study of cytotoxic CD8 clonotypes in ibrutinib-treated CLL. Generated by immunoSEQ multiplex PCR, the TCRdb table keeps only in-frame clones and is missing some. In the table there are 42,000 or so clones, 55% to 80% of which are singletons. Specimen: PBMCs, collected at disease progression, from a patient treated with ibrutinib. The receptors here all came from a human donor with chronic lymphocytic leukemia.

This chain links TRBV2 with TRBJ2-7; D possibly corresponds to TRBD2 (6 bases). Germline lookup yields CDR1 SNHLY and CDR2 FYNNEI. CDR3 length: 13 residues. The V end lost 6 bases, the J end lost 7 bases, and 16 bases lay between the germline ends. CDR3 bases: TGTGCCAGCAGGGGAGGAGTGGATTATGAGCAGTACTTC. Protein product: CASRGGVDYEQYF.

This CDR3 reads CASSLAAASGSLGTQYF. The CDR3 DNA follows: TGTGCCAGCAGCTTGGCTGCGGCTAGCGGGAGCCTGGGGACCCAGTACTTC. The chain recombines TRBV5-6 with TRBJ2-5; 10 bases agree with TRBD2. Germline V lookup: CDR1 SGHDT, CDR2 YYEEEE. This CDR3 contains 17 residues. The junction had 12 bases not matched to a gene; V was cut back by 0 bases and J by 7 bases. Combining the CDR3 with reference TRBV5-6 and TRBJ2-5 gives the whole variable domain DAGVTQSPTHLIKTRGQQVTLRCSPKSGHDTVSWYQQALGQGPQFIFQYYEEEERQRGNFPDRFSGHQFPNYSSELNVNALLLGDSALYLCASSLAAASGSLGTQYFGPGTRLLVL.

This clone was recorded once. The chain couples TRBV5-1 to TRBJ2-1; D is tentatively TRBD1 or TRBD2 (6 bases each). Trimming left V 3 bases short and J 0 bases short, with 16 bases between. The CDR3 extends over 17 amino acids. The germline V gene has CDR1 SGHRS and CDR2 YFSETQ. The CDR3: CASSSNLGGTSYNEQFF. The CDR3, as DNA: TGCGCCAGCAGCTCCAACCTCGGGGGCACCTCCTACAATGAGCAGTTCTTC.

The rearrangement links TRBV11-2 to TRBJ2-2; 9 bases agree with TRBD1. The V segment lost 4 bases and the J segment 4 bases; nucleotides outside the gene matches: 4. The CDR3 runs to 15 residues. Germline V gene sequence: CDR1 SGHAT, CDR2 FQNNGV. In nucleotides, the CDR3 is TGTGCCAGCAGCTACGGGACAGGGTTCACCGGGGAGCTGTTTTTT. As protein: CASSYGTGFTGELFF.

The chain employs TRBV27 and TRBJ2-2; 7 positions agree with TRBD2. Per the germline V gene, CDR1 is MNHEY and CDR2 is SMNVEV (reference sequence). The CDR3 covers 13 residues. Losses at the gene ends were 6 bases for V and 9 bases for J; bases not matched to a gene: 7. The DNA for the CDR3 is TGTGCCAGCAGCCGATGGGGGGGTCGGGAGCTGTTTTTT. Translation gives CASSRWGGRELFF.

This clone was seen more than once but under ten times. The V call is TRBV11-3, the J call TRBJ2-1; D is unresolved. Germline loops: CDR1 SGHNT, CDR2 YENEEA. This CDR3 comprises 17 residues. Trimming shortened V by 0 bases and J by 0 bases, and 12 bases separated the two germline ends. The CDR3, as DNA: TGTGCCAGCAGCTTAGAGGCTTTCAAGAGCTCCTACAATGAGCAGTTCTTC. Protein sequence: CASSLEAFKSSYNEQFF.

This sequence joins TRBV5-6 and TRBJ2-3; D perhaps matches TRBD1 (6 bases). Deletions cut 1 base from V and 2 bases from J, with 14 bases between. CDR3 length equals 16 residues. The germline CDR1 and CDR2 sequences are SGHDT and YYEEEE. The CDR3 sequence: CASSLIKDRDTDTQYF. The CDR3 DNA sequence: TGTGCCAGCAGCTTGATAAAGGACAGAGACACAGATACGCAGTATTTT.

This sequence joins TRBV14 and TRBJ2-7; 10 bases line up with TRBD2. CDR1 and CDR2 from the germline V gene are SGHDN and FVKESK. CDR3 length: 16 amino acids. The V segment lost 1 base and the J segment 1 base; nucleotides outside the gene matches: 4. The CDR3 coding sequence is TGTGCCAGCAGCCAAGGTCCTAGCGGGAGATCCTACGAGCAGTACTTC. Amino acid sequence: CASSQGPSGRSYEQYF. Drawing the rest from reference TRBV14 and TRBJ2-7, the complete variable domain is EAGVTQFPSHSVIEKGQTVTLRCDPISGHDNLYWYRRVMGKEIKFLLHFVKESKQDESGMPNNRFLAERTGGTYSTLKVQPAELEDSGVYFCASSQGPSGRSYEQYFGPGTRLTVT.

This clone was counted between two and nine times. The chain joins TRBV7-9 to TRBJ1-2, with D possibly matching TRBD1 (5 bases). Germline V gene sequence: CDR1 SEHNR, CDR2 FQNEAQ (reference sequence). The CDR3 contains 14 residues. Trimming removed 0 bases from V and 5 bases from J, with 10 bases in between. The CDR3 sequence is CASSLATGVYGYTF. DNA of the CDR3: TGTGCCAGCAGCTTAGCCACAGGTGTTTATGGCTACACCTTC.

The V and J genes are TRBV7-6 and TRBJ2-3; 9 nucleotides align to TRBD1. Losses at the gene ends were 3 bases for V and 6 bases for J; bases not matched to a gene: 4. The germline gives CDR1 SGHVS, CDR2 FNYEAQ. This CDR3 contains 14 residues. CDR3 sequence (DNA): TGTGCCAGCAGCTTCGGGACAGGGTTTGATACGCAGTATTTT. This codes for CASSFGTGFDTQYF.

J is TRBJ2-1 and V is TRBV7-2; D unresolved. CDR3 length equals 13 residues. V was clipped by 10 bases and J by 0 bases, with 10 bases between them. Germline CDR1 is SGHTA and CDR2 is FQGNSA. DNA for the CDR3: TGTGCCACCTCGTATGTCTCCTACAATGAGCAGTTCTTC. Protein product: CATSYVSYNEQFF.

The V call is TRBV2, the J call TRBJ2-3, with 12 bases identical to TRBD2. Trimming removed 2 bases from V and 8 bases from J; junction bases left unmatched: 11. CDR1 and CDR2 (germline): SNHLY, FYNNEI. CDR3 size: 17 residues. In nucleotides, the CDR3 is TGTGCCAGCAGTGAAATCAAGCCTAGCGGGAGGGAGGGTACGCAGTATTTT. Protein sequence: CASSEIKPSGREGTQYF.